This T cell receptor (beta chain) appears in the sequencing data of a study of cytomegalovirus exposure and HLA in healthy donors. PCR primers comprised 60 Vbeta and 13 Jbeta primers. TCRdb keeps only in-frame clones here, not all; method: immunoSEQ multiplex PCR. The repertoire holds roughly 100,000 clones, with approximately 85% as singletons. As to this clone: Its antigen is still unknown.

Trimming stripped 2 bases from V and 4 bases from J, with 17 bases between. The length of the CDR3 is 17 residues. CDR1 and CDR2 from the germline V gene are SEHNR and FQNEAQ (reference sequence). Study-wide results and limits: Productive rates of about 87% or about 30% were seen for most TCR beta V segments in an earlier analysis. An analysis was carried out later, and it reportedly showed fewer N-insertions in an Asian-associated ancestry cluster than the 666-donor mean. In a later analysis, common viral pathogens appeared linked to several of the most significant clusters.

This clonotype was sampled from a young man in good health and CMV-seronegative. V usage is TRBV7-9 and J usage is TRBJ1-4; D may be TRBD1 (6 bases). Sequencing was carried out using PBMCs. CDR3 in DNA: TGTGCCAGCAGCTTACTTGATGGGGGCGCAGGTAATGAAAAACTGTTTTTT. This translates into CASSLLDGGAGNEKLFF. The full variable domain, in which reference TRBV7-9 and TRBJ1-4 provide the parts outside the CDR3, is DTGVSQNPRHKITKRGQNVTFRCDPISEHNRLYWYRQTLGQGPEFLTYFQNEAQLEKSRLLSDRFSAERPKGSFSTLEIQRTEQGDSAMYLCASSLLDGGAGNEKLFFGSGTQLSVL.